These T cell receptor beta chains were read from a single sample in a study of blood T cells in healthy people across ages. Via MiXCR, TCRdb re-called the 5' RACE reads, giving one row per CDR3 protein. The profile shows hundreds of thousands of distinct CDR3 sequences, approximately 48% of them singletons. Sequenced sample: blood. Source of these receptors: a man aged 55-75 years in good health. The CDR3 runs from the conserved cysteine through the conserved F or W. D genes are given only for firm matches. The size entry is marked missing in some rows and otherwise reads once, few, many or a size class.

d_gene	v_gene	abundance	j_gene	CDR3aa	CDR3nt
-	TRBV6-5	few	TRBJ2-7	CASSPLAGYEQYF	TGTGCCAGCAGTCCCCTGGCCGGGTACGAGCAGTACTTC
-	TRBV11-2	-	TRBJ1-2	CASSLELEYGYTF	TGTGCCAGCAGCTTAGAGCTGGAATATGGCTACACCTTC
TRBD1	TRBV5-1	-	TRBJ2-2	CASRGQGWAGELFF	TGCGCCAGCCGAGGACAGGGATGGGCCGGGGAGCTGTTTTTT
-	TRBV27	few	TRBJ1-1	CASSYVPGTEAFF	TGTGCCAGCAGTTATGTCCCAGGCACTGAAGCTTTCTTT
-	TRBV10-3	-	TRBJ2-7	CAISESAVSSYEQYF	TGTGCCATCAGTGAGTCGGCGGTTAGCTCCTACGAGCAGTACTTC
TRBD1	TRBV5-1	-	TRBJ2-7	CASSWGDRYFDEQYF	TGCGCCAGCAGCTGGGGGGACAGGTATTTTGACGAGCAGTACTTC
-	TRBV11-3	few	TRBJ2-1	CASSLGLPAYPRGEQFF	TGTGCCAGCAGCCTCGGTCTTCCAGCCTACCCCCGGGGTGAGCAGTTCTTC
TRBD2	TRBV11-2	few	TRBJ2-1	CASSKRLAGGLYNEQFF	TGTGCCAGCAGCAAACGGCTAGCGGGGGGGCTATACAATGAGCAGTTCTTC
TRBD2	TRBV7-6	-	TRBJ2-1	CASSRRAGGLYNEQFF	TGTGCCAGCAGCCGACGAGCGGGGGGGCTATACAATGAGCAGTTCTTC
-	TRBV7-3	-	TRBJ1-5	CASPRQKINQPQHF	TGTGCCAGCCCCCGACAGAAAATTAATCAGCCCCAGCATTTT
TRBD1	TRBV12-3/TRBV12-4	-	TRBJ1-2	CASSRDRSGYGYTF	TGTGCCAGCAGTCGGGACAGGTCGGGCTATGGCTACACCTTC
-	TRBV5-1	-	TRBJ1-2	CASSTINKSYGYTF	TGCGCCAGCAGCACCATAAACAAGTCCTATGGCTACACCTTC
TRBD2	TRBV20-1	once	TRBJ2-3	CSARAAPGAGGTDTQYF	TGCAGTGCTAGAGCGGCCCCCGGGGCGGGAGGCACAGATACGCAGTATTTT
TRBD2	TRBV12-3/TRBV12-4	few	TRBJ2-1	CASRMSGASYNEQFF	TGTGCCAGCAGAATGAGCGGGGCCTCCTACAATGAGCAGTTCTTC
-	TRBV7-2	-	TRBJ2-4	CASSGSPNIQYF	TGTGCCAGTTCAGGGTCCCCCAACATTCAGTACTTC
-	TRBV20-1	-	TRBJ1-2	CSAGYGYTF	TGCAGTGCAGGTTATGGCTACACCTTC
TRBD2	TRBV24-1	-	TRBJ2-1	CATSDPFGRGGLDEQFF	TGTGCCACCAGTGACCCTTTTGGGCGGGGAGGGTTAGATGAGCAGTTCTTC
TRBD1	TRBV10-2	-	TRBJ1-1	CASSEWTGTEAFF	TGCGCCAGCAGTGAGTGGACAGGGACTGAAGCTTTCTTT
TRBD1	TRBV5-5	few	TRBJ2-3	CASSFLTGGTDTQYF	TGTGCCAGCAGCTTTTTAACAGGGGGCACAGATACGCAGTATTTT
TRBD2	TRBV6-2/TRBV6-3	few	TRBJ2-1	CASSHPGLYTQLGQFF	TGTGCCAGCAGCCATCCGGGACTATACACTCAATTAGGGCAGTTCTTC
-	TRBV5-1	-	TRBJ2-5	CANSWGPQETQYF	TGCGCCAACAGCTGGGGTCCCCAAGAGACCCAGTACTTC
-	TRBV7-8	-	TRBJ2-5	CASSAATDQETQYF	TGTGCCAGCAGCGCAGCGACAGACCAAGAGACCCAGTACTTC
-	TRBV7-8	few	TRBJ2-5	CASSSLALQETQYF	TGTGCCAGCAGCTCTCTAGCTCTTCAAGAGACCCAGTACTTC
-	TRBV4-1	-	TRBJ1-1	CASSPWSGAAFF	TGCGCCAGCAGCCCCTGGTCAGGGGCGGCTTTCTTT
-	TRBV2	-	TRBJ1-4	CASTKGNPNEKPFF	TGTGCCAGCACCAAGGGGAATCCTAATGAAAAACCGTTTTTT
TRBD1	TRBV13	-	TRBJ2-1	CASSLTGINEQFF	TGTGCCAGCAGCCTGACAGGGATTAATGAGCAGTTCTTC
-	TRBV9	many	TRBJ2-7	CASSVGDGYSYEQYF	TGTGCCAGCAGCGTAGGGGACGGCTACTCCTACGAGCAGTACTTC
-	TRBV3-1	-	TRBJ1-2	CASSRTTPDGYTF	TGTGCCAGCAGCCGAACCACTCCGGATGGCTACACCTTC
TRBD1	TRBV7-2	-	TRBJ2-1	CASSSDRGSEQFF	TGTGCCAGCAGCTCGGACAGGGGAAGCGAGCAGTTCTTC
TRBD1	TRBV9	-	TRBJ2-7	CASSVSPGTGVYEQYF	TGTGCCAGCAGCGTATCCCCCGGGACAGGGGTTTACGAGCAGTACTTC
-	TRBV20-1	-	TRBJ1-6	CSATEGGRYNSPLHF	TGCAGTGCTACGGAGGGGGGGCGATATAATTCACCCCTCCACTTT
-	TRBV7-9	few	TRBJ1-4	CASSKVSLGGEKLFF	TGTGCCAGCAGCAAAGTGTCCCTGGGGGGAGAAAAACTGTTTTTT
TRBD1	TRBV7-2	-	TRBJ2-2	CASSILTGPYQTNTGELFF	TGTGCCAGCAGCATCTTGACAGGGCCCTATCAAACGAACACCGGGGAGCTGTTTTTT
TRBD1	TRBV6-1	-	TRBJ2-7	CASRISSGTGNYEQYF	TGTGCCAGCAGGATTAGCTCCGGGACAGGGAACTACGAGCAGTACTTC
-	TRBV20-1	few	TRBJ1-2	CSARDPRNPYGYTF	TGCAGTGCTAGAGATCCCAGGAACCCCTATGGCTACACCTTC
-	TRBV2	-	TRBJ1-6	CASSDLGRANNSPLHF	TGTGCCAGCAGTGATTTGGGTCGGGCTAATAATTCACCCCTCCACTTT
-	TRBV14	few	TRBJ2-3	CASRPLAPDTDTQYF	TGTGCCAGCAGACCACTAGCCCCCGACACAGATACGCAGTATTTT
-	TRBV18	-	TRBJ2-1	CASSPRVREDEQFF	TGTGCCAGCTCACCCCGAGTCAGGGAAGATGAGCAGTTCTTC
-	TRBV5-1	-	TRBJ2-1	CASSLGTYSHNEQFF	TGCGCCAGCAGTCTCGGGACATACTCCCACAATGAGCAGTTCTTC
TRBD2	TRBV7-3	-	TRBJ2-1	CASSLARLAGDYNEQFF	TGTGCCAGCAGTCTGGCCCGACTAGCGGGGGACTACAATGAGCAGTTCTTC
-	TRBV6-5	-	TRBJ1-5	CASSPDRYSNQPQHF	TGTGCCAGCAGTCCTGACAGGTATAGCAATCAGCCCCAGCATTTT
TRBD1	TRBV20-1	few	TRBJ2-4	CSAQGAEYIQYF	TGCAGTGCTCAGGGGGCCGAGTACATTCAGTACTTC
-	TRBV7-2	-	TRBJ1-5	CASSLRNGASSNQPQHF	TGTGCCAGCAGCTTACGCAACGGAGCCAGTAGCAATCAGCCCCAGCATTTT
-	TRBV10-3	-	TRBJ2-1	CAISDGYNEQFF	TGTGCCATCAGTGACGGCTACAATGAGCAGTTCTTC
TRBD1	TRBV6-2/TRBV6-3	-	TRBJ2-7	CASSRDRDRGYNEQYF	TGTGCCAGCAGTAGGGACCGGGACAGGGGTTACAATGAGCAGTACTTC
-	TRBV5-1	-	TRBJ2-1	CASSLRSDNEQFF	TGCGCCAGCAGCCTGAGGTCAGACAATGAGCAGTTCTTC
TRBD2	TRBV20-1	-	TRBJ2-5	CSASGLAGGLQETQYF	TGCAGTGCTTCGGGACTAGCGGGGGGCCTTCAAGAGACCCAGTACTTC
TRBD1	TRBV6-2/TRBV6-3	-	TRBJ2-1	CTSSRTGGPNNEQFF	TGTACCAGCAGTAGGACAGGGGGTCCGAACAATGAGCAGTTCTTC
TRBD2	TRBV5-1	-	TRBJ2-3	CASSLGTSGITDTQYF	TGCGCCAGCAGCTTGGGTACTAGCGGTATCACAGATACGCAGTATTTT
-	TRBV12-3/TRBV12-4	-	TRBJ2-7	CASSLRGWFYNEQYF	TGTGCCAGCAGTTTAAGAGGGTGGTTTTACAATGAGCAGTACTTC
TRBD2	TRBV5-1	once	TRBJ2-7	CASSLGTSGVHEQYF	TGCGCCAGCAGCTTGGGGACTAGCGGGGTCCACGAGCAGTACTTC
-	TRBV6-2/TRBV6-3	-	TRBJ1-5	CASSSGGRAQHF	TGTGCCAGCAGTTCTGGAGGGCGGGCCCAGCATTTT